The 32 T cell receptor beta chains below were found in one sample sequenced in a study of Ad26.COV2.S vaccination and SARS-CoV-2 variants. Treatment specified: some 20 received Ad26.COV2.S at low or high dose, single or two shots; five or six received placebo; per-sample allocation not given. Repertoires come from day 63 after the first vaccine or placebo injection. The repertoire was sequenced with immunoSEQ multiplex PCR; TCRdb's copy has only in-frame clones and lacks some. This table has fewer than 800,000 clones, roughly 90% appearing once. Here the sequenced sample was peripheral blood, taken in a trial of Ad26.COV2.S vaccine versus placebo. These receptors originate from a person aged 18-60 years who received the Ad26.COV2.S COVID-19 vaccine or a placebo.

This clone was counted only a few times. This sample includes further DNA sequences coding for the same CDR3. This chain joins TRBV29-1 and TRBJ1-1; D not certain. Germline V gene data show CDR1 as SQVTM and CDR2 as ANQGSEA. The CDR3 is 12 residues long. Deletions cut 4 bases from V and 1 base from J, with 7 bases between. The CDR3 coding sequence is TGCAGCGTTGCAGCCACGAACACTGAAGCTTTCTTT. This encodes CSVAATNTEAFF.

The count of this clone is one. The chain combines TRBV18 with TRBJ1-3; no clear D gene. The CDR3 has 17 residues. Germline V gene sequence: CDR1 KGHSH, CDR2 LQKENI. V shed 1 base and J shed 4 bases, with 17 bases lying between them. The CDR3 sequence: CASSPQNLKLGGNTIYF. The CDR3, as DNA: TGTGCCAGCTCACCACAGAATCTGAAGCTGGGGGGAAACACCATATATTTT.

Note on this clone: Additional DNA sequences in this sample encode the identical CDR3. The chain employs TRBV14 and TRBJ1-1; D call uncertain. Per germline, CDR1 SGHDN and CDR2 FVKESK. This CDR3 spans 15 amino acids. The V gene lost 1 base and the J gene lost 4 bases, with 13 bases spanning the gap. The CDR3 sequence is CASSQGRGFGTEAFF. CDR3 DNA sequence: TGTGCCAGCAGCCAAGGTCGGGGATTTGGCACTGAAGCTTTCTTT.

The rearrangement joins TRBV27 to TRBJ1-1; 7 nucleotides align to TRBD1. Germline CDR1 reads MNHEY; CDR2 reads SMNVEV (reference sequence). Germline trimming cut 8 bases from V and 4 bases from J; bases unmatched to any gene: 10. The CDR3 has 14 amino acids. The CDR3 is CASVRGRGGTEAFF. In DNA, the CDR3 is TGTGCCAGCGTGAGGGGGCGCGGTGGCACTGAAGCTTTCTTT.

With respect to this clone: The same CDR3 arises from other DNA sequences in this sample as well. The chain is built from TRBV5-1 and TRBJ2-5; D gene uncertain. The germline V gene encodes CDR1 SGHRS and CDR2 YFSETQ. This CDR3 is 12 amino acids long. Trimming pared 0 bases from V and 5 bases from J, leaving 5 bases between. The CDR3 reads CASSLAGETQYF. The CDR3 DNA reads as TGCGCCAGCAGCTTGGCGGGTGAGACCCAGTACTTC.

The count of this clone is one. The rearrangement uses TRBV24-1 and TRBJ2-1; no clear D gene. The germline CDR1 and CDR2 sequences are KGHDR and SFDVKD. This CDR3 region has 15 residues. Trimming left V 4 bases short and J 0 bases short, with 9 bases between. The CDR3 region has the DNA TGTGCCACCAGTGAAGCCGGACGCTCCTACAATGAGCAGTTCTTC. This codes for CATSEAGRSYNEQFF.

J is TRBJ1-1 and V is TRBV19, with unresolved D. The V end lost 10 bases, the J end lost 2 bases, and 14 bases lay between the germline ends. The V gene's germline CDR1 is LNHDA and CDR2 SQIVND (reference sequence). The length of the CDR3 is 13 residues. The CDR3 region is CATTMRENTEAFF. The CDR3 nucleotides are TGTGCCACCACGATGAGGGAAAACACTGAAGCTTTCTTT.

The chain couples TRBV19 to TRBJ2-1, with TRBD2 matching 12 bases. V shed 4 bases, J shed 6 bases, and the junction held 4 bases outside the gene matches. Looked up from germline, CDR1 is LNHDA and CDR2 is SQIVND (reference sequence). The CDR3 spans 15 residues. CDR3 sequence reads: CASSRLAGDLNEQFF. CDR3 nucleotide sequence: TGTGCCAGTAGTAGACTAGCGGGGGATCTCAATGAGCAGTTCTTC.

V gene TRBV19 combines with J gene TRBJ1-4, with D unresolved. Trimming took 4 bases from V and 11 from J, leaving 23 bases between them. Germline V gene lookup returns CDR1 LNHDA and CDR2 SQIVND (reference sequence). The CDR3 consists of 16 residues. CDR3 DNA sequence: TGTGCCAGTAGTACCCACATTATACCTATCGGTGAGAAACTGTTTTTT. Protein: CASSTHIIPIGEKLFF.

V gene TRBV7-9 combines with J gene TRBJ1-1; 11 nucleotides align to TRBD1. CDR3 length: 13 residues. The V segment lost 5 bases and the J segment 8 bases; nucleotides outside the gene matches: 4. Germline V gene sequence: CDR1 SEHNR, CDR2 FQNEAQ (reference sequence). The DNA for the CDR3 is TGTGCCAGCAGCCCTGGGACAGGGGGAGAAGCTTTCTTT. As protein: CASSPGTGGEAFF.

This chain uses TRBV30 with TRBJ1-3; the D is unclear. This CDR3 region has 18 residues. Per germline, CDR1 GTSNPN and CDR2 SVGIG (reference sequence). Trimming took off 2 bases at V and 0 bases at J, with 20 bases between the two ends. In DNA, the CDR3 is TGTGCCTGGAGTTCTCGGGGATGGATAAAGAACTCTGGAAACACCATATATTTT. Translating gives CAWSSRGWIKNSGNTIYF.

This clone appeared a few times. The genes are TRBV11-1 and TRBJ1-2; D is perhaps TRBD1 (6 bases). V was pared by 3 bases and J by 6 bases, with 8 bases between. This CDR3 is 12 amino acids long. Per the germline V gene, CDR1 is SGHAT and CDR2 is FQDESV (reference sequence). The CDR3 loop reads CASSLGGHGYTF. DNA for the CDR3: TGTGCCAGCAGCTTGGGGGGCCATGGCTACACCTTC.

This chain uses TRBV19 with TRBJ2-1; possibly TRBD2 for D (5 bases). This CDR3 comprises 13 residues. Germline lookup yields CDR1 LNHDA and CDR2 SQIVND (reference sequence). Trimming pared 7 bases from V and 8 bases from J, leaving 15 bases between. The CDR3 region has the DNA TGTGCCAGTAAAGGGCTAGCAATTGATGAGCAGTTCTTC. Amino acid sequence: CASKGLAIDEQFF. The whole variable domain, filled in from reference TRBV19 and TRBJ2-1, reads DGGITQSPKYLFRKEGQNVTLSCEQNLNHDAMYWYRQDPGQGLRLIYYSQIVNDFQKGDIAEGYSVSREKKESFPLTVTSAQKNPTAFYLCASKGLAIDEQFFGPGTRLTVL.

CDR3 bases: TGCGCCAGCAGTGGGGCCAGACAGGGGCTCGAGCAGTACTTC. Protein sequence: CASSGARQGLEQYF. The gene calls are TRBV10-2 and TRBJ2-7; 8 positions agree with TRBD1. This CDR3 region has 14 residues. J gave up 6 bases and V 4 bases, and 8 bases lay outside the gene matches. Germline CDR1 reads WSHSY; CDR2 reads SAAADI.

The V gene is TRBV27, the J gene TRBJ1-4, with D possibly being TRBD1 (5 bases). CDR1 and CDR2 from the germline V gene are MNHEY and SMNVEV (reference sequence). CDR3 length: 15 residues. Trimming took 3 bases from V and 5 from J, leaving 13 bases between them. For the CDR3, the DNA is TGTGCCAGCAGTTTCCCCGGGACGGGGAATGAAAAACTGTTTTTT. Residues: CASSFPGTGNEKLFF.

This rearrangement joins TRBV5-6 to TRBJ2-6, with a weak D call TRBD2 (5 bases). The CDR3 sequence is 15 residues long. Trimming removed 2 bases from V and 1 base from J, with 7 bases in between. The germline CDR1 and CDR2 sequences are SGHDT and YYEEEE. CDR3 in DNA: TGTGCCAGCAGCTTACGAGGGTCTGGGGCCAACGTCCTGACTTTC. Translation gives CASSLRGSGANVLTF.

This clone has just one count. The V and J genes are TRBV4-1 and TRBJ2-1; D may correspond to TRBD1 or TRBD2 (5 bases each). Germline lookup yields CDR1 MGHRA and CDR2 YSYEKL. Trimming shortened V by 0 bases and J by 4 bases, and 10 bases separated the two germline ends. This CDR3 spans 15 amino acids. Here the CDR3 reads CASSQDPGRYNEQFF. DNA for the CDR3: TGCGCCAGCAGCCAAGACCCGGGGCGTTACAATGAGCAGTTCTTC.

The V and J genes are TRBV18 and TRBJ1-5, with TRBD1 as a possible D gene (6 bases). CDR3 length: 16 residues. From germline, CDR1 is KGHSH and CDR2 LQKENI. Deletions cut 4 bases from V and 5 bases from J, with 18 bases between. Here the CDR3 reads CASSLAVQGSHQPQHF. The CDR3 DNA sequence: TGTGCCAGCTCACTGGCGGTACAGGGCTCGCATCAGCCCCAGCATTTT.

The chain is built from TRBV29-1 and TRBJ2-7, with TRBD2 matching over 7 bases. Unmatched junction bases numbered 1, after V lost 5 bases and J lost 0 bases. Germline V gene data show CDR1 as SQVTM and CDR2 as ANQGSEA. The CDR3 spans 12 residues. Here the CDR3 reads CSVSSGSYEQYF. The CDR3 bases are TGCAGCGTTTCTAGCGGCTCCTACGAGCAGTACTTC.

V is TRBV5-1 and J is TRBJ2-3; 7 bases match TRBD1. The CDR3 totals 16 residues. CDR1 is SGHRS, CDR2 YFSETQ, per germline. Trimming cost V 5 bases and J 0 bases; bases outside gene matches: 9. The CDR3 here is CASSYFRQGSTDTQYF. The CDR3 region has the DNA TGCGCCAGCAGTTACTTTCGACAGGGCAGCACAGATACGCAGTATTTT.

In DNA, the CDR3 is TGTGCCAGTAGTAGGGGACCGACTCCTTCTAGCACAGATACGCAGTATTTT. It is translated as CASSRGPTPSSTDTQYF. V is TRBV19 and J is TRBJ2-3, with D perhaps matching TRBD1 or TRBD2 (5 bases each). V lost 4 bases, J lost 0 bases, and 17 bases lay in between. The CDR3 runs 17 residues. Germline-derived CDR1 and CDR2 are LNHDA and SQIVND (reference sequence).

In its sample, this clone was seen once. The chain has TRBV2 and TRBJ1-5; D unclear. V lost 6 bases to trimming and J lost 6 bases, with 12 bases between them. The germline V gene encodes CDR1 SNHLY and CDR2 FYNNEI. The CDR3 has 13 amino acids. The CDR3 reads CASRARGSQPQHF. Here the CDR3 DNA reads TGTGCCAGCAGGGCCCGAGGTTCTCAGCCCCAGCATTTT.

Here the CDR3 DNA reads TGTGCCAGCTCACCCAATCCTGGGGGCATGCAGCCCCAGCATTTT. Encoded protein: CASSPNPGGMQPQHF. This rearrangement joins TRBV18 to TRBJ1-5, with D maybe TRBD1 (6 bases). Between the trimmed V and J ends, which lost 3 bases and 7 bases, there was a span of 16 bases. The CDR3 covers 15 residues. The germline CDR1 and CDR2 sequences are KGHSH and LQKENI.

The chain joins TRBV7-9 to TRBJ1-4, with 10 bases that match TRBD1. Germline values: CDR1 SEHNR, CDR2 FQNEAQ (reference sequence). The CDR3 totals 16 residues. V lost 2 bases, J lost 8 bases, and 8 bases stayed unmatched. CDR3 DNA: TGTGCCAGCAGCTTATACCCGCGGGACAGGGGAGAAAAACTGTTTTTT. Translating it yields CASSLYPRDRGEKLFF. The whole variable domain, filled in from reference TRBV7-9 and TRBJ1-4, reads DTGVSQNPRHKITKRGQNVTFRCDPISEHNRLYWYRQTLGQGPEFLTYFQNEAQLEKSRLLSDRFSAERPKGSFSTLEIQRTEQGDSAMYLCASSLYPRDRGEKLFFGSGTQLSVL.

J is TRBJ2-1 and V is TRBV7-2; D unresolved. This CDR3 has 14 residues. CDR1 and CDR2 (germline): SGHTA, FQGNSA. Trimming left V 1 base short and J 9 bases short, with 13 bases between. As DNA, the CDR3 is TGTGCCAGCAGCTTAGGCGGCAATCTGAGTGAGCAGTTCTTC. It translates to CASSLGGNLSEQFF.

This chain joins TRBV3-1 (or the pseudogene TRBV3-2) and TRBJ1-6; 8 bases map to TRBD1. Germline V gives CDR1 LGHDT, CDR2 YNNKEL (reference sequence). This CDR3 is built from 14 residues. Unmatched junction bases numbered 4, after V lost 4 bases and J lost 8 bases. The CDR3 DNA reads TGTGCCAGCAGCCGAGGACAGGGTTATTCACCCCTCCACTTT. Protein sequence: CASSRGQGYSPLHF.

This clone was seen a single time. This chain joins TRBV18 and TRBJ1-3, with D uncertain. Germline V lookup: CDR1 KGHSH, CDR2 LQKENI. There are 13 residues in the CDR3. Between the trimmed V and J ends, which lost 1 base and 2 bases, there was a span of 3 bases. CDR3 DNA: TGTGCCAGCTCACCACTAACTGGAAACACCATATATTTT. Translation: CASSPLTGNTIYF.

The genes are TRBV30 and TRBJ1-5; TRBD1 might be the D (6 bases). Germline V gene lookup returns CDR1 GTSNPN and CDR2 SVGIG (reference sequence). Trimming took 4 bases from V and 4 from J, leaving 20 bases between them. The CDR3 loop spans 16 amino acids. Here the CDR3 DNA reads TGTGCCTGGAATGGAGGGGGAAGGTTCTTTAATCAGCCCCAGCATTTT. This gives the protein CAWNGGGRFFNQPQHF. Drawing the rest from reference TRBV30 and TRBJ1-5, the complete variable domain is SQTIHQWPATLVQPVGSPLSLECTVEGTSNPNLYWYRQAAGRGLQLLFYSVGIGQISSEVPQNLSASRPQDRQFILSSKKLLLSDSGFYLCAWNGGGRFFNQPQHFGDGTRLSIL.

The chain links TRBV11-2 to TRBJ2-7, with TRBD2 matching 8 bases. V lost 5 bases to trimming and J lost 5 bases; unmatched junction nucleotides: 8. The CDR3 sequence is 14 residues long. Germline V lookup: CDR1 SGHAT, CDR2 FQNNGV. The CDR3 here is CASSRTSRPDEQYF. The CDR3 DNA follows: TGTGCCAGCAGCCGGACTAGCCGGCCCGACGAGCAGTACTTC.

The table lists this clone with a count of one. The V gene is TRBV20-1, the J gene TRBJ2-4; TRBD1 aligns across 7 bases. Looked up from germline, CDR1 is DFQATT and CDR2 is SNEGSKA (reference sequence). The CDR3 spans 11 residues. The ends lost 6 bases at V and 9 bases at J; junction bases unmatched: 5. Written as DNA, the CDR3 is TGCAGTGCCCAGACAGGGCCCATTCAGTACTTC. It encodes CSAQTGPIQYF.

The chain combines TRBV7-9 with TRBJ1-2; maybe TRBD1 (6 bases). The CDR3 is 13 residues long. V shed 3 bases and J shed 4 bases, with 9 bases lying between them. The germline CDR1 and CDR2 sequences are SEHNR and FQNEAQ (reference sequence). The CDR3 spells CASSLGGPYGYTF. The CDR3, as DNA: TGTGCCAGCAGCTTGGGGGGGCCCTATGGCTACACCTTC.

This chain links TRBV5-1 with TRBJ1-4; the match to TRBD1 covers 8 bases. The J segment lost 5 bases and the V segment lost 7 bases, leaving 7 bases of the junction unmatched. This CDR3 comprises 14 residues. Germline V gives CDR1 SGHRS, CDR2 YFSETQ. The CDR3 DNA reads as TGCGCCAGCGGGCAGGGGGCGCCGAATGAAAAACTGTTTTTT. Its protein product is CASGQGAPNEKLFF. The full variable domain, with the rest looked up from reference TRBV5-1 and TRBJ1-4, is KAGVTQTPRYLIKTRGQQVTLSCSPISGHRSVSWYQQTPGQGLQFLFEYFSETQRNKGNFPGRFSGRQFSNSRSEMNVSTLELGDSALYLCASGQGAPNEKLFFGSGTQLSVL.